This TCR beta chain was recorded in a study of PD-1 blockade in classical Hodgkin lymphoma. Study as a whole: With a 2-week interval, patients received intravenous nivolumab at 3 mg/kg.

CDR3 length: 19 residues. V trimming: 0 bases; J trimming: 0 bases; junction bases outside the gene matches: 7. Germline V gene lookup returns CDR1 LGHNA and CDR2 YSLEER. Relapses following autologous stem cell transplantation were seen in all patients, with brentuximab vedotin exposure varying. This table comes from immunoSEQ multiplex PCR, and its TCRdb copy is limited to in-frame clones, with some not included. The repertoire includes some 15,000 clones, around 84% of them detected once, and around 22% sits in the top ten. The material was peripheral blood mononuclear cells (PBMCs), obtained at baseline. This clonotype was sampled from a human donor with classical Hodgkin lymphoma. This chain links TRBV4-3 with TRBJ2-5; 13 nucleotides line up with TRBD2. The CDR3 bases are TGCGCCAGCAGCCAAGATCTGACTAGCGGGGGGAAGGACCAAGAGACCCAGTACTTC. Protein product: CASSQDLTSGGKDQETQYF.